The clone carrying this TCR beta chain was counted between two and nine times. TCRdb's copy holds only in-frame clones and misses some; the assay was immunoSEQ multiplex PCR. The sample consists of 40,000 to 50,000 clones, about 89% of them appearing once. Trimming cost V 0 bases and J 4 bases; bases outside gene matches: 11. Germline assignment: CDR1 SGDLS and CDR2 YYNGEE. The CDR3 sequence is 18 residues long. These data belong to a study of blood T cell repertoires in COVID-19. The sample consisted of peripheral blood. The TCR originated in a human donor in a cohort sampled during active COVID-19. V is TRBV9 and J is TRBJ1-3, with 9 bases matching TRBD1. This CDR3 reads CASSVGGPGTGNGNTIYF. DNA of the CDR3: TGTGCCAGCAGCGTAGGGGGCCCCGGGACAGGGAACGGAAACACCATATATTTT.